This T cell receptor (beta chain) comes out of a study of T cell responses to AZD1222 COVID-19 vaccine (dated by TCRdb to the early 2020s). Regarding the complete study: Because spike-specific TCR depth and breadth did not differ between the two schedules, AZD1222 recipients who got a second dose at roughly 4 weeks were pooled with those who got a second dose at roughly 12 weeks. TCR sequencing covered some 240 trial participants: around 210 given two doses of AZD1222 and 26 given two doses of MenACWY control vaccine. Trial participants were enrolled by age into subgroups of 18-55, 56-69 and 70-plus years, and around 150, 28 and 57 TCR-sequenced participants, respectively, were included in these subgroups.

The sample's time point label, in plain terms: baseline before first vaccination. Samples from vaccinated people were obtained from the UK trials COV001 and COV002, which included a single-blind randomized controlled phase 2/3 trial of AZD1222 (ChAdOx1 nCoV-19) in healthy adults. For TCRbeta chain sequencing, PBMC samples from trial participants were taken at day 0 and at day 28 after the second dose. The CDR3 regions of human TCRbeta chains were analyzed by immunosequencing. Under the source paper's analysis protocol: Repertoire TCRs were checked for matches against a reference library of SARS-CoV-2-specific TCRs that had been generated using the MIRA antigen-specificity platform. Breadth was defined as the fraction of unique TCRs that were SARS-CoV-2-associated, and depth was defined as the fraction of total T cells that were SARS-CoV-2-associated. Each spike-specific TCR was assigned to its reactive spike region and to a CD4 or CD8 class using the MIRA data. Log10-transformed breadth and depth values were compared by one-way ANOVA with Sidak's multiple comparisons tests. Drawn from immuneACCESS, this table holds only the in-frame rearrangements with V and J called that TCRdb kept. Clones are partly lost; checked studies trace under half to an unresolved V gene and leave the rest unexplained. The DNA gave D and trimming, while V, J and clone size come from that table. Present in this sample are about 110,000 clones, 82% of which were seen just once. Clones ranked in the top ten supply 5% of the sample.

Of note for this clone: Its antigen is unknown. No base quality values were provided; no much bigger clone lies one nucleotide off.

Beyond this particular receptor, the publication reports: Vaccine-associated CD4 TCRs spanned the whole spike protein, with dominant responses in regions 160-218 and 743-854. Because no day 14 peak-response samples were available, repertoires were characterized only after the peak T cell response. Conclusions about previously exposed vaccinees were limited because only five to seven AZD1222 recipients were SARS-CoV-2 seropositive at baseline. Participants were mostly white British and included more females than males, and it was suggested by the authors that clonal diversity may have been underestimated. Spike-specific TCR breadth and depth rose significantly after two AZD1222 doses compared with day 0 and with MenACWY recipients. The 56-69-year group was small, and its depth increase did not reach significance, likely because of low power. Nearly half of unique spike-specific TCRs reportedly recognized epitopes outside regions mutated in the B.1.351 and B.1.1.7 variants.

The CDR3 contains 14 residues, cysteine and phenylalanine counted. Just CDR3 DNA is preserved here, 42 bases in frame from base 1. The germline V gene gives CDR1 as KGHSH and CDR2 as LQKENI. V is clipped by 3 bases and J by 6 bases, and the sequence between their germline boundaries is 9 bases long. Here the sequenced sample was peripheral blood, taken on day 0 of AZD1222 vaccination. The rearrangement combines TRBV18 with TRBJ1-6; confidence is insufficient to name the D gene. The sequence came from an adult in good health. The CDR3 is CASSPKGTNSPLHF. The nucleotide sequence reads as follows: TGTGCCAGCTCACCGAAGGGTACTAATTCACCCCTCCACTTT.